This T cell receptor (beta chain) stems from a study of blood T cell repertoires in COVID-19. About the research overall: COVID-19 samples, acute and convalescent, were from the United States, Italy and Spain.

The study recruited people aged about 18 to 95 years across 20 to 30 US areas. Germline V gene data show CDR1 as MDHEN and CDR2 as SYDVKM. The V and J ends lost 4 bases and 6 bases, in that order; junction bases with no gene match: 13. The CDR3 spans 16 residues. Per the authors' pipeline: Reference gene primer amplification gave nucleated cell count estimates. Clones were sequenced by immunoSEQ multiplex PCR, and TCRdb holds only the in-frame ones, with some missing. The V and J calls and clone size come from that table; D and trimming were worked out from the DNA. The table shows more than 400,000 clones, with approximately 90% occurring only once.

This chain connects TRBV28 to TRBJ1-2; 8 nucleotides match TRBD1. The sequence derives from a woman under 30 who had recovered from COVID-19. Source material: PBMCs or T cells enriched from blood (not recorded which). Here the CDR3 reads CASSSPPGQGGNGYTF. CDR3 coding DNA: TGTGCCAGCAGTTCCCCCCCTGGACAGGGTGGCAATGGCTACACCTTC.